The 18 T cell receptor beta chains reported below all come from one sample, sequenced in a study of metastatic and nonmetastatic thyroid tumors. No patient had received any treatment before thyroid surgery. MiXCR reprocessed the PCR reads for TCRdb. The sample records about 32,000 clones, 20% to 25% being singletons. Sequencing was carried out using blood. Receptors originate from a female donor with papillary thyroid cancer or a benign thyroid nodule (not recorded which). Some clones in this sample may be carry-over from other donors' samples.

V gene TRBV6-1 combines with J gene TRBJ2-3; TRBD1 agrees at 8 bases. The germline V gene has CDR1 MNHNS and CDR2 SASEGT. Unmatched junction bases numbered 6, after V lost 6 bases and J lost 4 bases. There are 14 residues in the CDR3. The CDR3 here is CASRRQGLSDTQYF. DNA for the CDR3: TGTGCCAGCAGACGACAGGGGCTGTCAGATACGCAGTATTTT.

The chain carries TRBV7-9 and TRBJ1-3, with unresolved D. The germline V gene has CDR1 SEHNR and CDR2 FQNEAQ (reference sequence). V was cut by 5 bases and J by 4 bases, with 9 bases left in between. This CDR3 is 13 amino acids long. The CDR3 loop reads CASSNVQGNTIYF. CDR3 DNA sequence: TGTGCCAGCAGCAACGTACAGGGAAACACCATATATTTT.

This clone is termed medium-sized. This rearrangement joins TRBV6-1 to TRBJ2-7, with D possibly matching TRBD1 (7 bases). V gave up 6 bases and J gave up 0 bases, with 12 bases separating them. The CDR3 length is 14 residues. Looked up from germline, CDR1 is MNHNS and CDR2 is SASEGT. The CDR3 DNA reads as TGTGCCAGCAGGGGGCGGGACAGCTCCTACGAGCAGTACTTC. It is translated as CASRGRDSSYEQYF.

This clone was detected many times. The chain carries TRBV18 and TRBJ2-7, with a tentative D call TRBD2 (6 bases). V lost 2 bases and J 0 bases, leaving 11 bases between the germline ends. This CDR3 region has 15 residues. The germline V gene has CDR1 KGHSH and CDR2 LQKENI. CDR3 nucleotide sequence: TGTGCCAGCTCACCAGGAGAGCGGGTCTCCTACGAGCAGTACTTC. It encodes CASSPGERVSYEQYF.

This clone was seen only a few times. The chain employs TRBV20-1 and TRBJ2-7; the match to TRBD1 covers 8 bases. Germline CDR1 is DFQATT and CDR2 is SNEGSKA (reference sequence). Losses at the gene ends were 0 bases for V and 2 bases for J; bases not matched to a gene: 6. The CDR3 is 15 residues long. The CDR3 region has the DNA TGCAGTGCTAGAGATCTAGGGACAGGCACCTACGAGCAGTACTTC. Its translation: CSARDLGTGTYEQYF.

This clone was observed a few times. The chain uses TRBV6-4 and TRBJ1-5, with D tentatively TRBD1 (5 bases). CDR1 is MRHNA, CDR2 SNTAGT, per germline. This CDR3 spans 12 amino acids. V was cut by 7 bases and J by 10 bases, with 14 bases left in between. CDR3 DNA: TGTGCCAGCAATTTACTCGGGGGTCCCCAGCATTTT. It is translated as CASNLLGGPQHF.

In regard to this clone: Mismatch with germline at one junction end may stem from a read error. The chain couples TRBV6-5 to TRBJ2-7; 7 bases line up with TRBD2. Germline V gene sequence: CDR1 MNHEY, CDR2 SVGAGI. The CDR3 covers 14 residues. The CDR3 region is CARSYAGVVHEQDF. The CDR3 DNA sequence: TGTGCCAGAAGTTACGCGGGAGTAGTCCACGAGCAGGACTTC.

Ten or more counts support this clone. The rearrangement links TRBV3-1 to TRBJ2-2; possible D gene TRBD2, 6 bases. The V end was cut by 4 bases, the J end by 3 bases, with 9 bases between. Germline assignment: CDR1 LGHDT and CDR2 YNNKEL (reference sequence). The CDR3 contains 14 residues. For the CDR3, the DNA is TGTGCCAGCAGCCCCCCGGGGGACACCGGGGAGCTGTTTTTT. Amino acids: CASSPPGDTGELFF.

This clone has ten or more counts. A much bigger clone sits one base away, suggesting this may be a read error. The CDR3 here is CGSSAGYYGYTF. In nucleotides, the CDR3 is TGTGGCAGCAGTGCTGGATATTATGGCTACACCTTC. The chain employs TRBV6-1 and TRBJ1-2; no clear D. The CDR3 totals 12 residues. Germline lookup yields CDR1 MNHNS and CDR2 SASEGT.

In its sample, this clone was seen a few times. This chain links TRBV28 with TRBJ2-7; TRBD1 is a possible D gene (7 bases). CDR1 is MDHEN and CDR2 is SYDVKM in the germline V gene. V lost 4 bases to trimming and J lost 0 bases, with 13 bases between them. This CDR3 has 15 residues. The DNA of the CDR3 is TGTGCCAGCAGTTCGGCAGGGGGGAGCTCCTACGAGCAGTACTTC. It encodes CASSSAGGSSYEQYF.

This clone was observed a single time. This CDR3 is missing its conserved last phenylalanine or tryptophan, likely due to a read error. The chain combines TRBV4-3 with TRBJ2-7; D could derive from TRBD1 or TRBD2 (5 bases each). The CDR3 length is 14 residues. Per the germline V gene, CDR1 is LGHNA and CDR2 is YSLEER. With 4 bases removed from V and 5 bases from J, the gap between germline ends came to 15 bases. The DNA for the CDR3 is TGCGCCAGCAGCCTCGGACATGGGGGTGACGAGCAGTACTCC. Its translation is CASSLGHGGDEQYS.

In the case of this clone: The junction differs from germline at one of its ends, possibly a read error. This sequence joins TRBV11-1 and TRBJ2-3; 8 bases match TRBD1. From germline, CDR1 is SGHAT and CDR2 FQDESV (reference sequence). CDR3 length equals 18 residues. The CDR3 DNA follows: TGTTCCAGCAGGTTAGCAGGACAGGGCTTAACTAGCACAGATACGCAGTATTTT. Protein: CSSRLAGQGLTSTDTQYF.

This clone came up a few times. CDR3 loop: CAISDSGGADRKYF. CDR3 in DNA: TGTGCCATCAGTGACTCAGGGGGCGCTGATCGGAAGTACTTC. The chain uses TRBV10-3 and TRBJ2-7; 8 bases fit TRBD1. The V segment lost 3 bases and the J segment 11 bases; nucleotides outside the gene matches: 12. Germline lookup yields CDR1 ENHRY and CDR2 SYGVKD. The CDR3 sequence is 14 residues long.

This clone showed up many times. The rearrangement links TRBV6-2 or TRBV6-3 to TRBJ2-7, with D hard to call. Germline V lookup: CDR1 MNHEY, CDR2 SVGEGT. The CDR3 totals 13 residues. The germline V and J ends were trimmed by 2 bases and 3 bases, with 8 bases remaining between them. CDR3 residues: CASSYLSLYEQYF. In nucleotides, the CDR3 is TGTGCCAGCAGTTACCTTAGCCTCTACGAGCAGTACTTC.

This clone appeared once. The chain uses TRBV19 and TRBJ2-3, with 9 bases lining up with TRBD1. The germline V gene encodes CDR1 LNHDA and CDR2 SQIVND (reference sequence). This CDR3 has 16 residues. V trimming: 5 bases; J trimming: 2 bases; junction bases outside the gene matches: 8. The CDR3 protein is CASSPTGTGTTDTQYF. CDR3 bases: TGTGCCAGTAGTCCTACTGGGACAGGGACCACAGATACGCAGTATTTT.

This chain joins TRBV15 and TRBJ2-1; 9 nucleotides line up with TRBD2. Germline assignment: CDR1 LNHNV and CDR2 YYDKDF (reference sequence). V shed 0 bases, J shed 1 base, and the junction held 13 bases outside the gene matches. The CDR3 sequence is 20 residues long. CDR3 sequence reads: CATSRDVRLAGFVSYNEQFF. In DNA form, the CDR3 reads TGTGCCACCAGCAGAGATGTAAGGCTAGCGGGATTCGTATCCTACAATGAGCAGTTCTTC.

This clone is medium-sized. This rearrangement joins TRBV2 to TRBJ2-7; 11 positions match TRBD2. Germline V gene lookup returns CDR1 SNHLY and CDR2 FYNNEI. The CDR3 length is 13 residues. Unmatched junction bases numbered 5, after V lost 7 bases and J lost 6 bases. CDR3 in amino acids: CASMGLAAVEQYF. CDR3 coding DNA: TGTGCCAGCATGGGACTAGCGGCGGTCGAGCAGTACTTC. Looking up the rest from reference TRBV2 and TRBJ2-7 gives the full variable domain: EPEVTQTPSHQVTQMGQEVILRCVPISNHLYFYWYRQILGQKVEFLVSFYNNEISEKSEIFDDQFSVERPDGSNFTLKIRSTKLEDSAMYFCASMGLAAVEQYFGPGTRLTVT.

This clone was seen repeatedly, ten times or more. V gene TRBV20-1 combines with J gene TRBJ1-1; the match to TRBD1 covers 12 bases. The V gene end was trimmed by 4 bases and the J gene end by 12 bases; junction bases not matched to a gene: 33. CDR1 and CDR2 (germline): DFQATT, SNEGSKA (reference sequence). CDR3 length: 21 amino acids. The CDR3 spells CSAKHLGLGTGGKLDNELTFF. DNA of the CDR3: TGCAGTGCTAAACATTTGGGATTGGGGACAGGGGGCAAATTGGACAATGAATTGACTTTCTTT.